This TCR beta chain was documented in a study of CD8 T cells in ankylosing spondylitis. TCRdb passed the 5' RACE reads through MiXCR, listing each CDR3 protein once. The repertoire includes approximately 340,000 distinct CDR3 sequences, roughly 15% of them detected once, and roughly 1.1% sits in the top ten. The ends were cut back, 0 bases at V and 6 bases at J, with 15 bases in the middle. CDR1 and CDR2 (germline): SGHTA, FQGNSA. This CDR3 has 16 residues. This clonotype was found a few times. This TCR came from a male donor with ankylosing spondylitis or in good health (not recorded which). Input material: blood, either unsorted or a sorted T cell fraction (not recorded which). V is TRBV7-2 and J is TRBJ2-4, with TRBD1 as a possible D gene (5 bases). CDR3 DNA sequence: TGTGCCAGCAGCTTAGCGACATTTGCCAGGGTAAACATTCAGTACTTC. Amino acids: CASSLATFARVNIQYF.